This T cell receptor (beta chain) was sequenced for a study of blood T cell repertoires in COVID-19. In assigning cohorts, the study relied on participant-reported clinical history. Per the authors' pipeline: From reference gene primer amplification, estimates of nucleated cell counts were derived. Clones were read by immunoSEQ multiplex PCR, and TCRdb kept only the in-frame ones, dropping some. From that table come the V and J calls and clone size; the DNA was used to work out D and trimming. The table has 150,000 to 200,000 clones, under 90% seen once. The table lists this clone with a few counts. The ends lost 6 bases at V and 6 bases at J; junction bases unmatched: 13. In germline, CDR1 is ENHRY, CDR2 SYGVKD. The CDR3 consists of 16 residues.

Sequencing input: PBMCs or T cells enriched from blood (not recorded which). The J gene is TRBJ2-2, the V gene TRBV10-3, with 7 bases that match TRBD2. This receptor was identified in a man in his forties or fifties who had recovered from COVID-19. CDR3 nucleotide sequence: TGTGCCATCAGCGGGGGGATCGGAGGAGGTCCCGGGGAGCTGTTTTTT. Translating gives CAISGGIGGGPGELFF.